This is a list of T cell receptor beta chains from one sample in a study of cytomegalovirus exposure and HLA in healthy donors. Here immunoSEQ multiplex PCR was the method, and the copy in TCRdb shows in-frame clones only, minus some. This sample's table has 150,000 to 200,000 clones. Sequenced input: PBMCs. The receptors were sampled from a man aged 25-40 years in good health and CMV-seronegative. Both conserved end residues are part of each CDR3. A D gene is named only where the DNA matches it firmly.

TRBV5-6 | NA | CASSSLAETSTDTQYF
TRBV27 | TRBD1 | CASRGQGTGGTGELFF
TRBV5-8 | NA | CASSLAIYGGWLGTEAFF
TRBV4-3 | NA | CASSPRGFSNQPQHF
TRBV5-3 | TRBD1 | CAKNRGWRTEAFF
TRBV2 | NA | CATLGGVYTGELFF
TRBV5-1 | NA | CASSRGEGSHEQFF
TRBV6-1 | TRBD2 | CASNNRDYDTGELFF
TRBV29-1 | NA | CSVGRTSASTGELFF
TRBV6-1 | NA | CASSEKAGDSGNTIYF
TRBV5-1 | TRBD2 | CASSLTRAGGRDEQYF
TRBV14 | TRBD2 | CASSERKGLAGVTETQYF
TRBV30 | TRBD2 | CAWRLAGTYEQYF
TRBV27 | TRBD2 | CASSGRGGGGSSYNEQFF
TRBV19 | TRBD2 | CASSPPGLAGAGELFF
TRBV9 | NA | CASSGGGWSESKETQYF
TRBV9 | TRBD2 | CASSPRAGGTGEQFF
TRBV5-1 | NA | CASSREGDTEAFF
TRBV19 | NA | CASSGQGRADTQYF
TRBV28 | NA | CASSSVAGFYGYTF
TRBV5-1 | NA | CASSLGGQTSTDTQYF
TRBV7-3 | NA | CASSYDKNTGELFF
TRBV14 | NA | CASSPQLGGSSPLHF
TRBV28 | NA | CASSSATGITYNEQFF
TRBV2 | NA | CASSDVEQYF
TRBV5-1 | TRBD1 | CASSAGGAGYQPQHF
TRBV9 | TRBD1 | CASSAGQGANVLTF
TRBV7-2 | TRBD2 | CASSLLAGGNEQFF
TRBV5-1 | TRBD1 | CASSPGQMLNTEAFF
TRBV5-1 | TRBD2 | CASSLAGGSTDTQYF
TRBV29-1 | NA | CSVSQATNTEAFF
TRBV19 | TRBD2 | CASSAQLAKSNTGELFF
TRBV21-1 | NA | CARGLAGRSYEQYF
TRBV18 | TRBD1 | CASSPGQGAHEQYF
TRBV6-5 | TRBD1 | CASKKPGQTYNEQFF
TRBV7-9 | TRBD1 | CASSVRDRANYGYTF